This T cell receptor beta chain was sequenced during a study of identical twins (dated by TCRdb to the mid-2010s). As for the study more broadly: To test whether fetal clonotypes persist, this study deep-sequenced TCR alpha and beta repertoires from monozygotic twins, from unrelated adults of various ages, and from cord blood. To rule out contamination, the twin experiments were replicated at different times with different library preparation protocols. General findings and caveats noted by the study authors: Zero-insertion analyses could be partly confounded by invariant T cells such as MAIT and iNKT, though diverse VJ usage argued against such confounding for most clonotypes. In beta out-of-frame sequences, excess twin sharing was weaker, because having fewer shared sequences lowered the signal-to-noise ratio. In monozygotic twins, recombination models systematically underestimated out-of-frame TCR alpha sharing, but the models matched the sharing seen between unrelated individuals. Compared with coincidental sharing between unrelated individuals, an excess of low generation-probability sequences was observed among out-of-frame TCR alpha sequences shared between twins. Conclusions relied on cross-sectional statistical analysis, since the same donors could not be followed over many years. Abundant cord blood beta clonotypes carried fewer insertions; young adult naive repertoires showed a weaker similar trend, while memory repertoires showed none.

The library was obtained by 5' RACE. TCRdb records Illumina HiSeq 2000 as the sequencer. Template switching introduced a universal primer binding site; the final cDNA contained a unique molecular identifier, enabling accurate counting of TCR cDNA molecules. First-strand cDNA for TCR alpha and beta chains was synthesized from specific primers in the conserved constant-segment region. To control for contamination, every cDNA library carried two barcodes: a SMART-Mk sample barcode plus Illumina barcodes. TruSeq adapter sequences, together with Illumina sample barcodes, were added in two successive PCR steps. The Illumina HiSeq platform was used with custom primers to sequence TCR alpha and beta cDNA libraries. The authors' pipeline ran thus. MiGEC was used to process raw reads and extract unique molecular identifiers, and MiXCR was used to find CDR3 positions. Recombination models were inferred per individual with the repgenHMM and IGoR tools using an EM algorithm. Shared clonotypes were analyzed with the tcR package in R, and sharing was normalized by the product of cloneset sizes. Out-of-frame nonproductive sequences were analyzed to study raw recombination free of thymic and clonal selection effects. The raw public reads went through TCRdb reprocessing: fastp at Q25, MiXCR clone calling, in-frame beta chains kept. CDR3 protein sequences are deduplicated, and each keeps its most common genes and DNA. TCRdb, rather than the study authors, made the V and J calls. The sample includes fewer than 500,000 distinct CDR3 sequences, with 13% to 15% observed a single time. The ten largest clones represent around 0.98% of the sample.

Every donor was a healthy Caucasian. Three pairs of female monozygotic twins, all aged roughly 18 to 29 years, were included in the twin cohort. Positive isolation kits from Invitrogen were used to isolate CD4+ and CD8+ T cell populations. This clonotype was counted between two and nine times. The antigen this receptor binds is unknown. No qualities accompany the bases; no much larger clone lies one base away. Trimmed from V: 0 bases; trimmed from J: 2 bases; junction bases lacking a gene match: 6. Including cysteine and phenylalanine, the CDR3 has 19 amino acids. CDR3 DNA is the only sequence kept; it has 57 bases, read in frame from the first base. CDR1 and CDR2 are drawn from the germline V gene: LGHNA, YNFKEQ. This sample was shared with a second study, whose subject was yellow fever vaccine responses in identical twins. The second study's authors report: The authors reported that the T cell response to vaccination in identical twins appeared partly convergent and partly personalized. Focusing on identical twins, the study followed the T cell clones that responded to the vaccine, and did so with precision.

This receptor was obtained from a woman in her late teens or twenties in good health. The sample consisted of CD4+ T cells sorted from blood. The chain is assembled from TRBV4-2 and TRBJ2-1; TRBD2 aligns with 14 central bases. The nucleotide sequence is TGTGCCAGCAGCCAAGAAGGGGGACTAGCGGGGGTTCCCTACAATGAGCAGTTCTTC. Translated, it gives CASSQEGGLAGVPYNEQFF.